This T cell receptor (beta chain) stems from a study of blood T cell repertoires in COVID-19. Data came from immunoSEQ multiplex PCR; TCRdb stores just in-frame clones and leaves some out. The table includes 120,000 to 150,000 clones, about four fifths detected once. J was trimmed by 4 bases and V by 0 bases; bases with no gene match: 5. The CDR3 spans 16 residues. CDR1 and CDR2 (germline): LGHNA, YNFKEQ. Material for sequencing was peripheral blood. J is TRBJ1-4 and V is TRBV4-2; 7 bases agree with TRBD1. The TCR comes from a woman older than 75 in a cohort sampled during active or convalescent COVID-19. Here the CDR3 reads CASSQDGDSLNEKLFF. The CDR3 bases are TGTGCCAGCAGCCAAGATGGGGACAGCCTTAATGAAAAACTGTTTTTT.